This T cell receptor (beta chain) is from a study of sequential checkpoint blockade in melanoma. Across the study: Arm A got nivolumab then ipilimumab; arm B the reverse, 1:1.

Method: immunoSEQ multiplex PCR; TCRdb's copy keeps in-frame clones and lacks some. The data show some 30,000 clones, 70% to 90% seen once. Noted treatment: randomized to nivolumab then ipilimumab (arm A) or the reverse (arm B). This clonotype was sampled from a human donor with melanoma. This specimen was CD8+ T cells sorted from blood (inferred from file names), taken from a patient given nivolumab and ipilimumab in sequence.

DNA for the CDR3: TGTGCCACCAGCAGGTCGGATAACTATCGCTATGGCTACACCTTC. It translates to CATSRSDNYRYGYTF. The J gene is TRBJ1-2, the V gene TRBV15; D is unresolved. This CDR3 has 15 residues. Trimming took off 3 bases at V and 4 bases at J, with 15 bases between the two ends. CDR1 LNHNV and CDR2 YYDKDF come from the germline V gene (reference sequence).